Following are 18 T cell receptor beta chains from one sample sequenced in a study of blood T cell repertoires in COVID-19. TCRdb's copy holds only in-frame clones and misses some; the assay was immunoSEQ multiplex PCR. The sample shows about 250,000 clones, 65% to 90% of them seen only once. The sample comprised PBMCs or T cells enriched from blood (not recorded which). Receptors were obtained from a woman in her forties or fifties with acute COVID-19.

The J gene is TRBJ1-5, the V gene TRBV20-1; D might be TRBD1 (5 bases). Trimming left V 3 bases short and J 4 bases short, with 13 bases between. This CDR3 has 14 amino acids. Per the germline V gene, CDR1 is DFQATT and CDR2 is SNEGSKA (reference sequence). The CDR3 loop is CSASQGFSNQPQHF. The CDR3 nucleotides read TGCAGTGCTAGTCAGGGATTCAGTAATCAGCCCCAGCATTTT.

The chain employs TRBV18 and TRBJ1-4; D not certain. Per the germline V gene, CDR1 is KGHSH and CDR2 is LQKENI. The CDR3 extends over 12 amino acids. Deletions cut 3 bases from V and 8 bases from J, with 7 bases between. The CDR3 sequence: CASSPGGEKLFF. The CDR3 DNA reads as TGTGCCAGCTCACCCGGCGGGGAAAAACTGTTTTTT.

The genes are TRBV30 and TRBJ1-1, with 10 bases aligning to TRBD1. V was pared by 3 bases and J by 5 bases, with 3 bases of the junction left unmatched. CDR1 is GTSNPN and CDR2 is SVGIG in the germline V gene (reference sequence). The CDR3 runs to 13 residues. This chain's CDR3 is CAWSKDRGTEAFF. DNA for the CDR3: TGTGCCTGGAGCAAGGACAGGGGGACTGAAGCTTTCTTT.

The chain carries TRBV5-4 and TRBJ2-7; D not certain. The germline V gene encodes CDR1 SGHNT and CDR2 YYREEE (reference sequence). Trimming left V 0 bases short and J 2 bases short, with 12 bases between. This CDR3 spans 15 amino acids. CDR3 sequence (DNA): TGTGCCAGCAGCTTGGAACTCGCGGAGACCTACGAGCAGTACTTC. Translation gives CASSLELAETYEQYF.

The chain links TRBV30 to TRBJ1-3; 7 nucleotides line up with TRBD1. Trimming took 4 bases from V and 0 from J; bases not matched to a gene: 12. This CDR3 region has 17 residues. Germline V lookup: CDR1 GTSNPN, CDR2 SVGIG (reference sequence). The CDR3 protein is CAWNINRGGRSGNTIYF. The CDR3 DNA is TGTGCCTGGAATATTAACAGGGGAGGCCGCTCTGGAAACACCATATATTTT.

The rearrangement joins TRBV5-4 to TRBJ2-1, with 9 bases fitting TRBD2. Germline CDR1 SGHNT, CDR2 YYREEE (reference sequence). V dropped 0 bases and J dropped 1; count of bases not matched to a gene: 2. The CDR3 has 16 residues. CDR3 amino acids: CASSLGGGGSYNEQFF. Written as DNA, the CDR3 is TGTGCCAGCAGCTTGGGCGGGGGGGGATCCTACAATGAGCAGTTCTTC.

This clone was counted once. The chain combines TRBV6-5 with TRBJ2-5; tentatively, D is TRBD1 (6 bases). The germline V gene has CDR1 MNHEY and CDR2 SVGAGI. The germline V and J ends were trimmed by 5 bases and 1 base, with 14 bases remaining between them. The length of the CDR3 is 15 residues. The CDR3 spells CASSPGTLLQETQYF. The CDR3, as DNA: TGTGCCAGCAGTCCCGGGACACTGCTCCAAGAGACCCAGTACTTC.

The chain employs TRBV5-1 and TRBJ2-3; TRBD1 matches 9 bases. The CDR3 has 15 amino acids. Trimming at V came to 1 base and at J to 5 bases, leaving 5 bases not matched to a gene. Germline lookup yields CDR1 SGHRS and CDR2 YFSETQ. CDR3 residues: CASSLRGTGRDTQYF. The CDR3 DNA is TGCGCCAGCAGCTTGCGGGGGACAGGGAGAGATACGCAGTATTTT.

This clone was found a few times. V is TRBV30 and J is TRBJ2-3, with 11 bases that match TRBD2. The CDR3 has 16 amino acids. J gave up 2 bases and V 5 bases, and 9 bases lay outside the gene matches. Germline V gene data show CDR1 as GTSNPN and CDR2 as SVGIG (reference sequence). The CDR3 DNA reads TGTGCCTGGGGGCTAGCGGGGGGACGGTACACAGATACGCAGTATTTT. Protein product: CAWGLAGGRYTDTQYF.

This clone was observed a handful of times. The chain employs TRBV5-1 and TRBJ2-1; the match to TRBD2 covers 7 bases. The CDR3 is 16 residues long. Unmatched junction bases numbered 4, after V lost 1 base and J lost 0 bases. Per the germline V gene, CDR1 is SGHRS and CDR2 is YFSETQ. Here the CDR3 reads CASSLTSVVSYNEQFF. The CDR3 DNA reads as TGCGCCAGCAGCTTGACTAGCGTAGTCTCCTACAATGAGCAGTTCTTC.

The chain is built from TRBV28 and TRBJ1-1; D call uncertain. The CDR3 spans 12 residues. The germline V and J ends were trimmed by 7 bases and 4 bases, with 10 bases remaining between them. Germline V gene sequence: CDR1 MDHEN, CDR2 SYDVKM. This CDR3 reads CASIAKSTEAFF. Here the CDR3 DNA reads TGTGCCAGCATTGCTAAAAGCACTGAAGCTTTCTTT.

The V and J genes are TRBV3-1 (or the pseudogene TRBV3-2) and TRBJ2-3; 8 positions agree with TRBD2. The germline gives CDR1 LGHDT, CDR2 YNNKEL (reference sequence). CDR3 length: 16 amino acids. J lost 4 bases, V lost 4 bases, and 10 bases had no gene match. The CDR3 spells CASSPPGTRLSDTQYF. CDR3 DNA: TGTGCCAGCAGCCCCCCCGGGACTAGGCTTTCAGATACGCAGTATTTT.

The chain joins TRBV10-3 to TRBJ1-1; D uncertain. CDR1 and CDR2 from the germline V gene are ENHRY and SYGVKD. V lost 1 base to trimming and J lost 4 bases, with 10 bases between them. CDR3 length: 14 amino acids. CDR3 protein: CAISEYRQGTEAFF. In nucleotides, the CDR3 is TGTGCCATCAGTGAGTACAGACAAGGCACTGAAGCTTTCTTT.

J is TRBJ1-3 and V is TRBV7-9, with D unresolved. The CDR3 covers 13 residues. The ends were cut back, 6 bases at V and 3 bases at J, with 9 bases in the middle. Germline CDR1 reads SEHNR; CDR2 reads FQNEAQ (reference sequence). CDR3 amino acids: CASSFAGGNTIYF. Written as DNA, the CDR3 is TGTGCCAGCAGTTTTGCCGGTGGAAACACCATATATTTT.

This clone was seen once. The chain carries TRBV7-3 and TRBJ2-5, with TRBD1 matching 7 bases. Germline CDR1 SGHTA, CDR2 FQGTGA. V gave up 0 bases and J gave up 1 base; unmatched junction bases: 2. The CDR3 covers 15 residues. CDR3 amino acids: CASSLTGDSQETQYF. DNA for the CDR3: TGTGCCAGCAGCTTAACGGGGGACAGCCAAGAGACCCAGTACTTC.

The rearrangement joins TRBV6-5 to TRBJ1-1, with 8 bases lining up with TRBD1. Germline V gene sequence: CDR1 MNHEY, CDR2 SVGAGI. The junction had 7 bases not matched to a gene; V was cut back by 8 bases and J by 11 bases. The CDR3 loop spans 11 amino acids. The CDR3 here is CASVRQGPAFF. The CDR3 DNA sequence: TGTGCCAGCGTCCGACAGGGGCCGGCTTTCTTT.

The gene calls are TRBV3-1 (or the pseudogene TRBV3-2) and TRBJ1-6; TRBD1 aligns across 9 bases. This CDR3 is built from 21 residues. Germline assignment: CDR1 LGHDT and CDR2 YNNKEL (reference sequence). J lost 3 bases, V lost 3 bases, and 18 bases had no gene match. CDR3 DNA sequence: TGTGCCAGCAGCCAGAAAAGGGGGGGGACAGGGCTCCTCCTCTATAATTCACCCCTCCACTTT. Encoded protein: CASSQKRGGTGLLLYNSPLHF.

The chain couples TRBV7-6 to TRBJ2-1; D may be TRBD2 (5 bases). Germline values: CDR1 SGHVS, CDR2 FNYEAQ. The CDR3 has 11 residues. The V and J ends lost 3 bases and 10 bases respectively, with 7 bases between them. CDR3 sequence reads: CASSFGGEQFF. In nucleotides, the CDR3 is TGTGCCAGCAGCTTTGGCGGGGAGCAGTTCTTC.